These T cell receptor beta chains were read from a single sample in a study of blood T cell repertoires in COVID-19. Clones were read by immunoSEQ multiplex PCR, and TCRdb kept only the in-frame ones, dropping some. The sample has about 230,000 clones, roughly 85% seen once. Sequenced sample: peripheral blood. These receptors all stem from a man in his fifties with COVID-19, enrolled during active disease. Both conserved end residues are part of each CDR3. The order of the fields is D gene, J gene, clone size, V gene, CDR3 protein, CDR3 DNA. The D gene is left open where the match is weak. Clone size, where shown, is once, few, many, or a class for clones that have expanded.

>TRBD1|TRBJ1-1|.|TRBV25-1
CASSPRTGRGDTEAFF
TGTGCCAGCAGTCCTCGGACAGGGAGGGGAGACACTGAAGCTTTCTTT
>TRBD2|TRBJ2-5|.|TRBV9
CASSHSGGIQETQYF
TGTGCCAGCAGCCATTCGGGAGGGATACAAGAGACCCAGTACTTC
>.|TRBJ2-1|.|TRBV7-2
CASSLDRVYNEQFF
TGTGCCAGCAGCTTAGACAGGGTCTACAATGAGCAGTTCTTC
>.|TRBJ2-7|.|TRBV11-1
CASSSPFTYEQYF
TGTGCCAGCAGCTCTCCTTTTACCTACGAGCAGTACTTC
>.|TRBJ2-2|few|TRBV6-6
CASSLKLVLANTGELFF
TGTGCCAGCAGTCTAAAACTAGTTTTGGCGAACACCGGGGAGCTGTTTTTT
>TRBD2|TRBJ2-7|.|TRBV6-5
CASSYSSAGGSYEQYF
TGTGCCAGCAGTTACTCCTCAGCGGGGGGCTCCTACGAGCAGTACTTC
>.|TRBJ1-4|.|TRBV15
CATSRGDSGDEKLFF
TGTGCCACCAGCAGAGGGGACTCGGGGGATGAAAAACTGTTTTTT
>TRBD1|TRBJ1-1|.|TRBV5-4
CASSLDRAAVAFF
TGTGCCAGCAGCCTGGACAGGGCGGCGGTGGCTTTCTTT
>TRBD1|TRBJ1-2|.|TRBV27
CASSLSGGGYGYTF
TGTGCCAGCAGTTTATCAGGGGGCGGCTATGGCTACACCTTC
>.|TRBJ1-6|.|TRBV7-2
CASSSGQNYNSPLHF
TGTGCCAGCAGCTCAGGACAGAACTATAATTCACCCCTCCACTTT
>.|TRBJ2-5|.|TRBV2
CAINRQPAGETQYF
TGTGCCATCAACCGACAGCCAGCCGGGGAGACCCAGTACTTC
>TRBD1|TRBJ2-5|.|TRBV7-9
CASSHRDSYQETQYF
TGTGCCAGCAGCCACCGGGACAGTTACCAAGAGACCCAGTACTTC
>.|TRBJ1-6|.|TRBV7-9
CASSGPGLYNSPLHF
TGTGCCAGCAGCGGGCCGGGACTTTACAATTCACCCCTCCACTTT
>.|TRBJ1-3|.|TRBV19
CASNTGTGNTIYF
TGTGCCAGTAACACCGGGACAGGAAACACCATATATTTT
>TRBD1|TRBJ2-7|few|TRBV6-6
CARTGGASYEQYF
TGTGCCAGGACAGGGGGCGCCTCCTACGAGCAGTACTTC
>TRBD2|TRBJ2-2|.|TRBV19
CASNPRREAGELFF
TGTGCCAGTAACCCCCGCCGGGAGGCCGGGGAGCTGTTTTTT
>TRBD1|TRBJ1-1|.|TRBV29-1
CSVEFGQVGTEAFF
TGCAGCGTGGAGTTCGGACAGGTCGGGACTGAAGCTTTCTTT
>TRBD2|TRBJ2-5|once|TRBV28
CASSLGTIETQYF
TGTGCCAGCAGTTTAGGGACTATAGAGACCCAGTACTTC
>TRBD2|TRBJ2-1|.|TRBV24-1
CATSDPGLAGGNYNEQFF
TGTGCCACCAGTGACCCAGGACTAGCGGGGGGGAACTACAATGAGCAGTTCTTC
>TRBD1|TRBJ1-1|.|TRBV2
CASSGRDSLNTEAFF
TGTGCCAGCAGTGGTCGGGACAGTTTGAACACTGAAGCTTTCTTT
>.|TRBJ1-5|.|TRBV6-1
CASSEMTDQPQHF
TGTGCCAGCAGTGAAATGACAGATCAGCCCCAGCATTTT
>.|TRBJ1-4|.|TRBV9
CASSRSGATNEKLFF
TGTGCCAGCAGCCGCTCCGGGGCAACTAATGAAAAACTGTTTTTT
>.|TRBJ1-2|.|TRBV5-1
CASSLMGDYGYTF
TGCGCCAGCAGCTTGATGGGAGACTATGGCTACACCTTC
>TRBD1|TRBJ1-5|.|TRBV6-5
CASRQQGANQPQHF
TGTGCCAGCCGGCAACAGGGGGCTAATCAGCCCCAGCATTTT
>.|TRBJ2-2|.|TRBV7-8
CASSLAGGALITGELFF
TGTGCCAGCAGCTTAGCAGGTGGGGCCTTAATCACCGGGGAGCTGTTTTTT
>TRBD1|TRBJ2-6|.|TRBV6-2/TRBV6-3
CASSTQGAGANVLTF
TGTGCCAGCAGTACACAGGGGGCTGGGGCCAACGTCCTGACTTTC
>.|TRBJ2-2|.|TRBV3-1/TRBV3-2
CASSHRGTGELFF
TGTGCCAGCAGCCATAGGGGGACCGGGGAGCTGTTTTTT
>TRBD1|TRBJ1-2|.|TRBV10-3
CAISDRGRINYGYTF
TGTGCCATCAGTGACAGGGGGCGCATCAACTATGGCTACACCTTC
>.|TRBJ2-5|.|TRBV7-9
CASSLTQRLSQETQYF
TGTGCCAGCAGCTTAACGCAGCGCCTGTCCCAAGAGACCCAGTACTTC
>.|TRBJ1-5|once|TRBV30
CAWSPRTSSNQPQHF
TGTGCCTGGAGCCCTAGGACAAGTAGCAATCAGCCCCAGCATTTT
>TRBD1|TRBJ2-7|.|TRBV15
CATSRRTGARYEQYF
TGTGCCACCAGCAGACGGACAGGGGCTCGCTACGAGCAGTACTTC
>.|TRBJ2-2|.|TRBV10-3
CAISPGSGGGELFF
TGTGCCATCAGCCCGGGGAGCGGAGGTGGGGAGCTGTTTTTT
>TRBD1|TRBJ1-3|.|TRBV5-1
CASSLGQAAGNTIYF
TGCGCCAGCAGCCTGGGACAGGCGGCTGGAAACACCATATATTTT
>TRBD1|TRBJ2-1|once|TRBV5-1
CASSASGTGYNEQFF
TGCGCCAGCAGCGCTTCCGGGACAGGCTACAATGAGCAGTTCTTC
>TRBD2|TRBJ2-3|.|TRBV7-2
CASSLGGIAGLRVAQYF
TGTGCCAGCAGCTTAGGGGGTATAGCGGGGTTAAGGGTTGCGCAGTATTTT
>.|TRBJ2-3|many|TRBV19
CASSPQRNTDTQYF
TGTGCCAGTAGTCCACAGAGAAACACAGATACGCAGTATTTT
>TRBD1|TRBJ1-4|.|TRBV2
CASRGQARGEKLFF
TGTGCCAGCCGTGGACAGGCTAGGGGTGAAAAACTGTTTTTT
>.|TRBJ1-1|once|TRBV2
CASKRGMNTEAFF
TGTGCCAGCAAACGGGGTATGAACACTGAAGCTTTCTTT
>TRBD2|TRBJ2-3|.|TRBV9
CASSAPGGADTQYF
TGTGCCAGCAGCGCCCCGGGGGGAGCAGATACGCAGTATTTT
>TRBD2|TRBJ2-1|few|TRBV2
CASSGDYYNEQFF
TGTGCCAGCAGTGGGGACTATTACAATGAGCAGTTCTTC
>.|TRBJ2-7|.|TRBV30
CACLRGYEQYF
TGTGCCTGCCTAAGGGGGTACGAGCAGTACTTC
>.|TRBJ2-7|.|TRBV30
CAWSSSGKAAYEQYF
TGTGCCTGGAGTTCCTCCGGGAAAGCTGCCTACGAGCAGTACTTC
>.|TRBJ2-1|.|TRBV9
CASSVGVDIESGEQFF
TGTGCCAGCAGCGTAGGAGTGGACATTGAGTCAGGTGAGCAGTTCTTC
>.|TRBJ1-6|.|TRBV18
CASSAGPNHSYNSPLHF
TGTGCCAGCTCAGCGGGACCGAACCACTCCTATAATTCACCCCTCCACTTT
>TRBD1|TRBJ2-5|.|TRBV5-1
CASTNPPGQGTQRTQYF
TGCGCCAGCACCAACCCGCCGGGACAGGGGACCCAGAGGACCCAGTACTTC